Below are 22 T cell receptor beta chains sequenced from a single sample in a study of beta chain features in type 1 diabetes. cDNA synthesis used the whole RNA isolate, giving expressed TCRB sequences. Sequencing was performed with immunoSEQ multiplex PCR; in TCRdb, only in-frame clones are kept and a portion is missing. The sample has under 250,000 clones; 9.5% to 13% are singletons. Sequenced sample: central memory CD4+ T cells from blood. These receptors all stem from a man between 18 and 29 years old in good health.

This clone was detected a few times. This specimen includes other DNA sequences encoding the same CDR3. The V gene is TRBV30, the J gene TRBJ1-5; weak D call: TRBD1 (6 bases). The CDR3 sequence is 14 residues long. Looked up from germline, CDR1 is GTSNPN and CDR2 is SVGIG (reference sequence). V was shortened by 0 bases and J by 7 bases, with 13 bases between the two germline ends. The CDR3 loop reads CAWSVLQGGQPQHF. DNA for the CDR3: TGTGCCTGGAGTGTATTACAGGGCGGGCAGCCCCAGCATTTT. Filled out from reference TRBV30 and TRBJ1-5, the complete variable domain reads SQTIHQWPATLVQPVGSPLSLECTVEGTSNPNLYWYRQAAGRGLQLLFYSVGIGQISSEVPQNLSASRPQDRQFILSSKKLLLSDSGFYLCAWSVLQGGQPQHFGDGTRLSIL.

The chain has TRBV9 and TRBJ2-3, with D perhaps given as TRBD1 or TRBD2 (5 bases each). Trimming stripped 3 bases from V and 4 bases from J, with 12 bases between. CDR1 is SGDLS, CDR2 YYNGEE, per germline. This CDR3 has 14 residues. CDR3 protein: CASSGGARPDTQYF. The CDR3 DNA reads TGTGCCAGCAGCGGAGGGGCCCGCCCAGATACGCAGTATTTT.

A remark on this clone: Different DNA sequences within this sample yield the same CDR3. CDR3 in DNA: TGTGCCAGCAGCCGGGACAGCACAGATACGCAGTATTTT. Protein sequence: CASSRDSTDTQYF. The chain combines TRBV5-4 with TRBJ2-3; D might be TRBD1 or TRBD2, each matching 5 bases. V gave up 4 bases and J gave up 0 bases, with 6 bases separating them. Germline V gene data show CDR1 as SGHNT and CDR2 as YYREEE (reference sequence). The CDR3 has 13 residues.

This clone showed up just a few times. The V and J genes are TRBV30 and TRBJ1-3, with unresolved D. Per germline, CDR1 GTSNPN and CDR2 SVGIG (reference sequence). The CDR3 totals 13 residues. Trimming shortened V by 4 bases and J by 2 bases, and 9 bases separated the two germline ends. CDR3 sequence: CAWTSRAGNTIYF. For the CDR3, the DNA is TGTGCCTGGACCTCGAGGGCTGGAAACACCATATATTTT.

The chain combines TRBV4-1 with TRBJ2-3; perhaps TRBD1 as D (5 bases). The CDR3 is 15 residues long. Germline V gene sequence: CDR1 MGHRA, CDR2 YSYEKL. V lost 5 bases and J 0 bases, leaving 12 bases between the germline ends. Here the CDR3 DNA reads TGCGCCAGCAGCTATCCGGCAGGGAGCACAGATACGCAGTATTTT. Amino acid sequence: CASSYPAGSTDTQYF.

This clone was detected a few times. Other DNA variants within this sample encode the same CDR3. The rearrangement uses TRBV5-1 and TRBJ2-1; D gene unclear. This CDR3 region has 13 residues. V shed 2 bases and J shed 2 bases, with 5 bases lying between them. Germline CDR1 reads SGHRS; CDR2 reads YFSETQ. DNA for the CDR3: TGCGCCAGCAGCTTAGACACCTACAATGAGCAGTTCTTC. This sequence encodes CASSLDTYNEQFF.

This clone has only a few counts. The chain carries TRBV25-1 and TRBJ2-3; TRBD2 is a possible D gene (5 bases). CDR1 is MGHDK, CDR2 SYGVNS, per germline. Trimming stripped 5 bases from V and 2 bases from J, with 14 bases between. The CDR3 extends over 15 amino acids. CDR3 sequence (DNA): TGTGCCAGCAGTTATTCCCTCCGGGACACAGATACGCAGTATTTT. It yields the protein CASSYSLRDTDTQYF.

The V gene is TRBV5-6, the J gene TRBJ2-1, with D unresolved. CDR3 length equals 14 residues. V lost 0 bases, J lost 3 bases, and 7 bases lay in between. CDR1 is SGHDT and CDR2 is YYEEEE in the germline V gene. The CDR3: CASSLERFYNEQFF. The CDR3, as DNA: TGTGCCAGCAGCTTGGAGCGCTTCTACAATGAGCAGTTCTTC.

V gene TRBV28 combines with J gene TRBJ2-1; 7 nucleotides align to TRBD2. Germline-derived CDR1 and CDR2 are MDHEN and SYDVKM. With 7 bases clipped from V and 7 bases from J, the junction kept 13 bases outside the gene matches. The CDR3 runs 15 residues. CDR3 DNA: TGTGCCAGCAAGACTCTAGCGGTAGAAGAGAATGAGCAGTTCTTC. Protein product: CASKTLAVEENEQFF.

This clone was seen more than once but under ten times. Here the CDR3 reads CASSPLSYVTDTQYF. The CDR3 DNA reads TGTGCCAGCAGCCCCTTGAGCTACGTCACAGATACGCAGTATTTT. The J gene is TRBJ2-3, the V gene TRBV14; D unresolved. This CDR3 is 15 amino acids long. The V end was cut by 4 bases, the J end by 2 bases, with 13 bases between. Germline CDR1 reads SGHDN; CDR2 reads FVKESK. The full variable domain, completed using reference TRBV14 and TRBJ2-3, is EAGVTQFPSHSVIEKGQTVTLRCDPISGHDNLYWYRRVMGKEIKFLLHFVKESKQDESGMPNNRFLAERTGGTYSTLKVQPAELEDSGVYFCASSPLSYVTDTQYFGPGTRLTVL.

V is TRBV14 and J is TRBJ2-2, with D unclear. V dropped 4 bases and J dropped 3 bases, with 6 bases sitting between them. From germline, CDR1 is SGHDN and CDR2 FVKESK. The CDR3 is 13 amino acids. The CDR3: CASSRPDTGELFF. The CDR3 region has the DNA TGTGCCAGCAGCCGCCCCGACACCGGGGAGCTGTTTTTT.

This chain uses TRBV5-1 with TRBJ1-4, with D possibly matching TRBD1 (6 bases). This CDR3 is 15 amino acids long. Germline V gene lookup returns CDR1 SGHRS and CDR2 YFSETQ. V gave up 2 bases and J gave up 8 bases, with 16 bases separating them. This chain's CDR3 is CASSFSGRGGEKLFF. The CDR3 DNA is TGCGCCAGCAGCTTTTCGGGCAGGGGAGGAGAAAAACTGTTTTTT.

This clone has just a few counts. J is TRBJ2-3 and V is TRBV9, with no clear D. Looked up from germline, CDR1 is SGDLS and CDR2 is YYNGEE. Trimming cost V 6 bases and J 4 bases, with 18 bases left between them. This CDR3 spans 15 amino acids. The CDR3 protein is CASTPGLLPSDTQYF. In nucleotides, the CDR3 is TGTGCCAGCACGCCGGGCTTGCTCCCTTCAGATACGCAGTATTTT.

This clone came up a few times. CDR3 residues: CSVDRGFDEQFF. CDR3 bases: TGCAGCGTTGACAGGGGTTTCGATGAGCAGTTCTTC. The chain is built from TRBV29-1 and TRBJ2-1, with D perhaps TRBD1 (6 bases). V gave up 3 bases and J gave up 8 bases, with 11 bases separating them. This CDR3 is built from 12 residues. Germline loops: CDR1 SQVTM, CDR2 ANQGSEA.

This clone has ten or more counts. The gene calls are TRBV7-9 and TRBJ1-1; possibly TRBD1 for D (5 bases). V lost 7 bases and J lost 5, with 14 bases in between. The CDR3 runs to 13 residues. Germline assignment: CDR1 SEHNR and CDR2 FQNEAQ (reference sequence). CDR3 nucleotides: TGTGCCAGCACTCTCCAGGGCTGGACTGAAGCTTTCTTT. This codes for CASTLQGWTEAFF.

This clone was recorded at least ten times. The sample carries other DNA sequences with the same CDR3. The genes are TRBV20-1 and TRBJ2-7; unclear D gene. The CDR3 runs to 10 residues. The V gene's germline CDR1 is DFQATT and CDR2 SNEGSKA (reference sequence). Trimming cost V 1 base and J 6 bases, with 4 bases left between them. DNA of the CDR3: TGCAGTGCTAGAGGCGTCGAGCAGTACTTC. It translates to CSARGVEQYF.

This clone was found once. The chain uses TRBV14 and TRBJ2-5, with D unresolved. Per germline, CDR1 SGHDN and CDR2 FVKESK. The germline V and J ends were trimmed by 4 bases and 7 bases, with 13 bases remaining between them. The CDR3 covers 13 residues. Here the CDR3 reads CASSPDNVGTQYF. The CDR3 region has the DNA TGTGCCAGCAGCCCTGATAACGTCGGGACCCAGTACTTC. Full variable domain (remainder filled in from reference TRBV14 and TRBJ2-5): EAGVTQFPSHSVIEKGQTVTLRCDPISGHDNLYWYRRVMGKEIKFLLHFVKESKQDESGMPNNRFLAERTGGTYSTLKVQPAELEDSGVYFCASSPDNVGTQYFGPGTRLLVL.

The genes are TRBV6-6 and TRBJ1-1; possibly TRBD1 for D (6 bases). In germline, CDR1 is MNHNY, CDR2 SVGAGI (reference sequence). The V end was cut by 6 bases, the J end by 6 bases, with 11 bases between. CDR3 size: 12 residues. The CDR3 protein is CASSPQGSEAFF. In DNA, the CDR3 is TGTGCCAGCAGCCCGCAGGGGTCTGAAGCTTTCTTT.

This clone was counted only a few times. The chain links TRBV30 to TRBJ1-1; 7 bases agree with TRBD1. This CDR3 has 15 residues. With V trimmed by 7 bases and J by 3 bases, 14 bases remained unmatched. CDR1 and CDR2 (germline): GTSNPN, SVGIG (reference sequence). The CDR3, as DNA: TGTGCCTCTCTCCACCTAGACAGGGTCTACACTGAAGCTTTCTTT. Protein product: CASLHLDRVYTEAFF.

This clone has at least ten counts. This sequence joins TRBV15 and TRBJ2-2; TRBD1 matches at 7 bases. V shed 5 bases, J shed 1 base, and the junction held 13 bases outside the gene matches. This CDR3 has 18 residues. Germline CDR1 reads LNHNV; CDR2 reads YYDKDF (reference sequence). The CDR3 DNA sequence: TGTGCCACCAGCTCACCCCTGGCAGGGGACAGGAACACCGGGGAGCTGTTTTTT. Amino acid sequence: CATSSPLAGDRNTGELFF.

This clone was recorded a few times. The chain links TRBV30 to TRBJ2-2; 13 bases line up with TRBD2. Losses at the gene ends were 2 bases for V and 5 bases for J; bases not matched to a gene: 5. CDR1 is GTSNPN and CDR2 is SVGIG in the germline V gene (reference sequence). The CDR3 contains 16 residues. The CDR3 DNA is TGTGCCTGGAGTCGACTAGCGGGAGGATGGACCGGGGAGCTGTTTTTT. Translating it yields CAWSRLAGGWTGELFF.

This clone has more than one count but fewer than ten. This chain uses TRBV21-1 with TRBJ2-7; the tabulated D call, TRBD2, remains unverified against the DNA. TRBV21-1 is described as a pseudogene. This CDR3 spans 12 amino acids. CDR3 nucleotides: TGTGCCAGCAGCAATAACTACAACGAGCAGTACTTC. Translation gives CASSNNYNEQYF.